What follows describes a single T cell receptor beta chain. The clone's antigen remains unknown. The record has no base qualities; no much larger clone is one base away. From V the trimming removes 4 bases and from J it removes 8 bases, while the gene matches leave 7 bases of the junction unaccounted for. The CDR3 measures 13 amino acids from cysteine to phenylalanine. Only the CDR3 part of the read is kept: 39 bases, read in frame from the first base. In the germline V gene, CDR1 corresponds to SGDLS and CDR2 to YYNGEE. This sample stems from a study of CD8+CD57+ T cells in acquired aplastic anemia (dated by TCRdb to between 2018 and 2020). Study-wide context: DNA extracted from sorted CD4+ and CD8+ cells had a mean of approximately 3.5 ug, with a range of about 0.18 to 27.4 ug. CD8+CD57+ expansion was defined as a frequency above the mean frequency observed in healthy subjects.

The patients picked for sequencing were ones in whom flow cytometry had shown an expansion of CD8+CD57+ cells. Severe acquired aplastic anemia was diagnosed in all patients according to International Study of Aplastic Anemia and Agranulocytosis and Camitta criteria. No therapy had been received by the patients at the time of blood sampling. The study deep-sequenced TCR repertoires of sorted CD4+ and CD8+ blood T cells from severe aplastic anemia patients and healthy subjects. In the USA, patient enrollment took place under clinicaltrials.gov protocols 00001620, 01623167, 00001397, 00071045, 00081523 and 00961064. Ficoll-Paque density gradient centrifugation was used to isolate peripheral blood mononuclear cells. Before DNA extraction, CD4+ and CD8+ T cells were sorted with FACS or magnetic beads. Genomic DNA was used as template for profiling of TCR beta VDJ combinations and CDR3 sequences. An Illumina HiSeq 2000 was the platform used for TCR repertoire sequencing. The published analysis was carried out like this. TRBV/TRBJ rearrangement plots, CDR3 size and DJ length profiles, and Simpson's diversity index were used to assess repertoires. The most abundant DNA sequence in the deep sequencing data was defined as the immunodominant clone. CDR3 amino acid sequences were screened for sharing across subjects and compared with published repertoires and the VDJdb database. TCRdb took the public reads, trimmed them with fastp at Q25, ran MiXCR for clone calling and kept in-frame beta chains. Duplicate CDR3 protein sequences are folded into a single record with the most common DNA and genes. The V and J calls come from TCRdb's annotation, not from the publication. Present in this sample are 55,000 to 60,000 distinct CDR3 sequences, roughly 60% of which were seen just once. In total, the top ten clones hold less than 20% of the sample.

Summary of the overall study and its limitations: Although around 30 CD8+ CDR3 sequences were shared by patients and controls, these sequences appeared highly expressed in patients and within the immunodominant clones of patients. No significant difference in CD8+ Simpson's diversity was found between patients and healthy controls (P=0.060).

The rearranged segments are TRBV9 and TRBJ2-3, and 7 junction bases match TRBD2. The receptor was isolated from a human donor with aplastic anemia. Sequenced material: sorted CD4+, CD8+, or CD8+CD57+ T cells (not recorded which) from PBMCs. The DNA reads TGTGCCAGCAGCCGGAGAGCTAGCGGTACGCAGTATTTT. It translates to CASSRRASGTQYF.